The clone carrying this T cell receptor (beta chain) was counted between two and nine times. Using RNA transcripts as the source, TCR beta CDR3 regions were amplified. When the TCR CDR3 underwent first-round RT-PCR, the HTBI primer set was used. TCRdb redid the calling of the multiplex PCR reads with MiXCR, one entry per CDR3 protein. Of approximately 520,000 distinct CDR3 sequences in the sample, 20% were seen once. These data are taken from a study of T cells in Graves' hyperthyroidism and ophthalmopathy. Study-level information: Pretreatment peripheral blood was obtained at initial diagnosis.

CDR1 MNHEY and CDR2 SMNVEV come from the germline V gene (reference sequence). The CDR3 sequence is 15 residues long. The V and J ends lost 5 bases and 2 bases respectively, with 16 bases between them. Criteria for exclusion of patients were uncontrolled infection, other autoimmune disease, pregnancy or lactation. Orbital computed tomography and thyroid ultrasound, together with serum TRAb and thyroxine and clinical symptoms, were used for diagnoses. Sample: blood. The chain employs TRBV27 and TRBJ2-7; perhaps TRBD2 as D (6 bases). The clonotype comes from a man aged 18 to 30 with Graves' hyperthyroidism. CDR3 amino acids: CASSPFGGLAYEQYF. The DNA of the CDR3 is TGTGCCAGCAGTCCCTTCGGGGGTCTTGCCTACGAGCAGTACTTC.